Listed here are 7 T cell receptor beta chains from one sample, sequenced in a study of blood T cell repertoires in COVID-19. Assay used: immunoSEQ multiplex PCR; TCRdb lists only in-frame clones, some missing. The sample holds more than 130,000 clones; roughly four fifths are singletons and the top ten take just under 9%. The sequenced material came from peripheral blood. These receptors were collected from a woman of 80 years or more in a cohort sampled during active or convalescent COVID-19.

Worth noting for this clone: The sample holds other DNA sequences that translate to the same CDR3. The V and J genes are TRBV4-2 and TRBJ1-1, with 8 bases that match TRBD1. Trimming took 4 bases from V and 5 from J; bases not matched to a gene: 9. The germline V gene encodes CDR1 LGHNA and CDR2 YNFKEQ. The CDR3 runs to 15 residues. The CDR3 coding sequence is TGTGCCAGCAGCCCCTATAGGACAGGGCGGACTGAAGCTTTCTTT. Translation gives CASSPYRTGRTEAFF.

The chain joins TRBV7-3 to TRBJ2-2; D may be TRBD2 (6 bases). Deletions cut 6 bases from V and 4 bases from J, with 12 bases between. Germline CDR1 and CDR2: SGHTA and FQGTGA. CDR3 length: 14 residues. The CDR3 DNA is TGTGCCAGCAGTTGGGACTTATCCACCGGGGAGCTGTTTTTT. Encoded protein: CASSWDLSTGELFF.

The chain combines TRBV18 with TRBJ1-2, with 9 bases fitting TRBD1. The germline gives CDR1 KGHSH, CDR2 LQKENI. The CDR3 consists of 15 residues. The V segment lost 4 bases and the J segment 3 bases; nucleotides outside the gene matches: 6. The CDR3 bases are TGTGCCAGCTCACAGGGGACAGGGATAGACTATGGCTACACCTTC. Its translation is CASSQGTGIDYGYTF.

The V call is TRBV7-2, the J call TRBJ2-1, with D unresolved. The length of the CDR3 is 16 residues. Deletions cut 2 bases from V and 4 bases from J, with 15 bases between. Germline loops: CDR1 SGHTA, CDR2 FQGNSA. The chain's CDR3 is CASSLSPGYPYNEQFF. In DNA form, the CDR3 reads TGTGCCAGCAGCTTATCCCCAGGTTACCCTTACAATGAGCAGTTCTTC.

Only a few counts were recorded for this clone. The CDR3 sequence: CASGRGRTDTQYF. The CDR3 coding sequence is TGTGCCAGCGGGCGGGGTAGGACAGATACGCAGTATTTT. The chain combines TRBV5-8 with TRBJ2-3, with D possibly being TRBD2 (6 bases). The CDR3 length is 13 residues. Germline lookup yields CDR1 SGHTS and CDR2 YDEGEE. Trimming removed 7 bases from V and 3 bases from J, with 12 bases in between.

This chain joins TRBV28 and TRBJ1-1; 7 bases line up with TRBD1. The CDR3 totals 13 residues. Germline-derived CDR1 and CDR2 are MDHEN and SYDVKM. Trimming cost V 6 bases and J 6 bases; bases outside gene matches: 7. The CDR3 DNA reads as TGTGCCAGCAGCCTCTGGGACAGTCCTGAAGCTTTCTTT. The encoded protein is CASSLWDSPEAFF. Looking up the rest from reference TRBV28 and TRBJ1-1 gives the full variable domain: DVKVTQSSRYLVKRTGEKVFLECVQDMDHENMFWYRQDPGLGLRLIYFSYDVKMKEKGDIPEGYSVSREKKERFSLILESASTNQTSMYLCASSLWDSPEAFFGQGTRLTVV.

The V gene is TRBV5-1, the J gene TRBJ2-5; TRBD2 matches 12 bases. The CDR3 runs to 18 residues. The V gene's germline CDR1 is SGHRS and CDR2 YFSETQ. V dropped 1 base and J dropped 4; count of bases not matched to a gene: 11. CDR3 bases: TGCGCCAGCAGCTTGTTGTCTAGCGGGGGGGGCCCTCCAGAGACCCAGTACTTC. It yields the protein CASSLLSSGGGPPETQYF. Full variable domain (missing parts from reference TRBV5-1 and TRBJ2-5): KAGVTQTPRYLIKTRGQQVTLSCSPISGHRSVSWYQQTPGQGLQFLFEYFSETQRNKGNFPGRFSGRQFSNSRSEMNVSTLELGDSALYLCASSLLSSGGGPPETQYFGPGTRLLVL.